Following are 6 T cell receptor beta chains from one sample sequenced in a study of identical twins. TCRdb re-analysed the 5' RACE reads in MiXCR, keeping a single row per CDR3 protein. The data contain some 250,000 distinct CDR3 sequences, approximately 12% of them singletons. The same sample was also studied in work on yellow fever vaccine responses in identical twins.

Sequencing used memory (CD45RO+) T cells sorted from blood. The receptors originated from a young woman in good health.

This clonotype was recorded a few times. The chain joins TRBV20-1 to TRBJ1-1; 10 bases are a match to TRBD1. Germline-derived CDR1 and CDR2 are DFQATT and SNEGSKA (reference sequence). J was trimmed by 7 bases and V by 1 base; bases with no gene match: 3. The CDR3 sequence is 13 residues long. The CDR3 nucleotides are TGCAGTGCTAGAGGGACAGGGGGTAATGAAGCTTTCTTT. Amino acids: CSARGTGGNEAFF.

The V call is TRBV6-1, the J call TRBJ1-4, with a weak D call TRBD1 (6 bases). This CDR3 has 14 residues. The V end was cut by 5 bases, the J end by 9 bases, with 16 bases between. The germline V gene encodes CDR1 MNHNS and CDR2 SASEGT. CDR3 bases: TGTGCCAGCAGTCGAGACAGGACACTTCAAAAACTGTTTTTT. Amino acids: CASSRDRTLQKLFF.

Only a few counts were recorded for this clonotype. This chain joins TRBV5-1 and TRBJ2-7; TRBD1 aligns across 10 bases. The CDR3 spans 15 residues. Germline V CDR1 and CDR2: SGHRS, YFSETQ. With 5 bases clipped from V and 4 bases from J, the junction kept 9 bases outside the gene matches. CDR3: CASRLLGQGYYEQYF. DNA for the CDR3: TGCGCCAGCAGGCTTTTGGGACAGGGGTATTACGAGCAGTACTTC.

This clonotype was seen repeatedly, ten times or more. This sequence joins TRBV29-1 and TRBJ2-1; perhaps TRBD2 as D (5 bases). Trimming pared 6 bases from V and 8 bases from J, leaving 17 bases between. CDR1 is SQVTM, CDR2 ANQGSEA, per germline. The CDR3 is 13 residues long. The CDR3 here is CSVERKSWDEQFF. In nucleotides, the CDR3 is TGCAGCGTGGAGCGGAAGAGTTGGGATGAGCAGTTCTTC.

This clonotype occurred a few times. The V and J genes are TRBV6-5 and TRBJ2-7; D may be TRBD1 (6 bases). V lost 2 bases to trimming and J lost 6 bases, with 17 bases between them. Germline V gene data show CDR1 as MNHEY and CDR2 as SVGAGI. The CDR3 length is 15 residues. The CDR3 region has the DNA TGTGCCAGCAGTTACGGCACGGACAGCCCGGGCGAGCAGTACTTC. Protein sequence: CASSYGTDSPGEQYF.

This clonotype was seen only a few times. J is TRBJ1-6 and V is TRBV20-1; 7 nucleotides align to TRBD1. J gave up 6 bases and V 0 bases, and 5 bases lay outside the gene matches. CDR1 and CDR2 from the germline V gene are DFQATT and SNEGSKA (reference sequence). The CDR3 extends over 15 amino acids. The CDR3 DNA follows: TGCAGTGCTAGAGAACGACAGGGTAGTAATTCACCCCTCCACTTT. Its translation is CSARERQGSNSPLHF.